The subject of this entry is one T cell receptor (beta chain). PCR was performed using 60 Vbeta and 13 Jbeta primers. Method: immunoSEQ multiplex PCR; TCRdb's copy keeps in-frame clones and lacks some. The sample has around 200,000 clones; 60% to 85% are singletons. Germline CDR1 KGHSH, CDR2 LQKENI. The V and J ends lost 3 bases and 4 bases, in that order; junction bases with no gene match: 2. The CDR3 contains 13 residues. This specimen comes from a study of cytomegalovirus exposure and HLA in healthy donors. The V gene is TRBV18, the J gene TRBJ1-2; TRBD1 matches 7 bases. The sequence was collected from a woman in her late teens or twenties in good health and CMV-seronegative. The sequencing input was PBMCs. CDR3 residues: CASSPSGGYGYTF. The CDR3 DNA is TGTGCCAGCTCACCTTCAGGGGGCTATGGCTACACCTTC. The variable domain in full, completed from reference TRBV18 and TRBJ1-2, reads NAGVMQNPRHLVRRRGQEARLRCSPMKGHSHVYWYRQLPEEGLKFMVYLQKENIIDESGMPKERFSAEFPKEGPSILRIQQVVRGDSAAYFCASSPSGGYGYTFGSGTRLTVV.